This record concerns one TCR beta chain sequence. Its matching antigen is unknown. TCRdb's copy holds only in-frame clones and misses some; the assay was immunoSEQ multiplex PCR. The repertoire holds about 35,000 clones, with nearly 75% as singletons. The data belong to a study of OX40 agonist ivuxolimab in advanced cancers. Study overall: Partial responses were recorded for three patients, including one with hepatocellular carcinoma and two with cutaneous melanoma. Study-wide results and caveats: Dose levels from 0.1 to 3.0 mg/kg saw CD4+ and CD8+ blood T cells expand clonally by week 6. The study found among the lowest clonal expansion in partial responders at 0.1-3.0 mg/kg.

CDR1 is LNHDA and CDR2 is SQIVND in the germline V gene (reference sequence). The V segment lost 6 bases and the J segment 4 bases; nucleotides outside the gene matches: 17. This CDR3 has 17 residues. This TCR was recovered from an adult with an advanced solid tumor such as melanoma, head and neck, liver or kidney cancer. V is TRBV19 and J is TRBJ1-1, with TRBD1 matching over 7 bases. The sample consisted of CD4+ or CD8+ T cells sorted from blood, taken in a trial of the OX40 agonist ivuxolimab. Here the CDR3 reads CASSPNPGQSLGTEAFF. DNA for the CDR3: TGTGCCAGTAGCCCCAATCCGGGACAGAGCCTGGGCACTGAAGCTTTCTTT.